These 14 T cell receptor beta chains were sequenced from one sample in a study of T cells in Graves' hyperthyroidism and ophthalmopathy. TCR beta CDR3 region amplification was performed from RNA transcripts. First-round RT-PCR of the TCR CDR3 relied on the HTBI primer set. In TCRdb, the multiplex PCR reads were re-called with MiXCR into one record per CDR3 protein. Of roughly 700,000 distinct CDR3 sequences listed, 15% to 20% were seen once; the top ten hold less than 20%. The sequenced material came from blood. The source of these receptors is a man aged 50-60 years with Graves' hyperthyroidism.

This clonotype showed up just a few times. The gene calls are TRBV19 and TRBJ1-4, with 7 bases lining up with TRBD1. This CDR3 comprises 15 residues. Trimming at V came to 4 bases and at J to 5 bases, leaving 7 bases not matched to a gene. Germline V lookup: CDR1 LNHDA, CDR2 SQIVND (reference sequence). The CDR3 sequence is CASSNLQGPNEKLFF. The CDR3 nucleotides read TGTGCCAGTAGTAACTTACAGGGGCCAAATGAAAAACTGTTTTTT.

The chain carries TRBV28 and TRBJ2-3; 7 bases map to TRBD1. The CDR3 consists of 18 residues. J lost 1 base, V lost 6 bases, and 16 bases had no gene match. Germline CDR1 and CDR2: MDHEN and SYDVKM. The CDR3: CASSLSRTGKGGTDTQYF. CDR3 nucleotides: TGTGCCAGCAGCCTATCCAGGACAGGAAAAGGCGGCACAGATACGCAGTATTTT.

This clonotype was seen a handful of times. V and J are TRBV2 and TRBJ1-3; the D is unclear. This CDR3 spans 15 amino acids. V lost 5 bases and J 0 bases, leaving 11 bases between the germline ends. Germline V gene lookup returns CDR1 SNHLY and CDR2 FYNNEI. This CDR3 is CASSSDGASGNTIYF. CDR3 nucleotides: TGTGCCAGCAGTTCGGACGGAGCCTCTGGAAACACCATATATTTT.

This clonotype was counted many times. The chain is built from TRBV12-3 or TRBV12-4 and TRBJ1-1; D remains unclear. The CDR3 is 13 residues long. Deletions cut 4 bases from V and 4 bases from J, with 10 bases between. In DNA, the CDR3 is TGTGCCAGCAGTTACCGGGTGAGCACTGAAGCTTTCTTT. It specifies CASSYRVSTEAFF.

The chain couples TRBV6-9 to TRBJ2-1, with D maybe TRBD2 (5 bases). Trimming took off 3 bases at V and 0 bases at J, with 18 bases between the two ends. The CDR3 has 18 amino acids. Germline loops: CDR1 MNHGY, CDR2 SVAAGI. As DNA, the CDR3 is TGTGCCAGCAGTTACTCTAAAACCATGGGGAGCTCCTACAATGAGCAGTTCTTC. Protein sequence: CASSYSKTMGSSYNEQFF.

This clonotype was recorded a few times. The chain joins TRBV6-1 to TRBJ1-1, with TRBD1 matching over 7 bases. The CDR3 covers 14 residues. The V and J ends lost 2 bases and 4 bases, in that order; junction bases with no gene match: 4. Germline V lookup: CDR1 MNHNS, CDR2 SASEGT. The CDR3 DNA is TGTGCCAGCAGTGAAAGGGGGCCGAGCACTGAAGCTTTCTTT. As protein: CASSERGPSTEAFF.

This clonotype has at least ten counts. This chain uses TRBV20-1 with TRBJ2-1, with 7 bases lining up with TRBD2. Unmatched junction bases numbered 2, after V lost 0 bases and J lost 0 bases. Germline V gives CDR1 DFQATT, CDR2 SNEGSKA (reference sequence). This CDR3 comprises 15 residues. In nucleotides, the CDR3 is TGCAGTGCTAGAGACGGGAGGCTCTCCTACAATGAGCAGTTCTTC. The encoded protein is CSARDGRLSYNEQFF.

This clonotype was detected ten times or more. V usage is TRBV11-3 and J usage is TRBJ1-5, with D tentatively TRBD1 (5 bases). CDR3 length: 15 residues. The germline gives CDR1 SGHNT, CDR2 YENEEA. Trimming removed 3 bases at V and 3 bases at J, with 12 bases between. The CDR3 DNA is TGTGCCAGCAGCTTGGGACGGATTAACAATCAGCCCCAGCATTTT. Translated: CASSLGRINNQPQHF. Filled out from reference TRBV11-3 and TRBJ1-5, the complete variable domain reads EAGVVQSPRYKIIEKKQPVAFWCNPISGHNTLYWYLQNLGQGPELLIRYENEEAVDDSQLPKDRFSAERLKGVDSTLKIQPAELGDSAVYLCASSLGRINNQPQHFGDGTRLSIL.

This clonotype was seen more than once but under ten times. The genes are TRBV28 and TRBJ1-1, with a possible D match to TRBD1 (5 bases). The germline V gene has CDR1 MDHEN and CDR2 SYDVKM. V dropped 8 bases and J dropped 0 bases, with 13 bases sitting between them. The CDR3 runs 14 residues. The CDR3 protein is CASLLGVLNTEAFF. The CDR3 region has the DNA TGTGCCAGCTTACTGGGGGTCCTGAACACTGAAGCTTTCTTT.

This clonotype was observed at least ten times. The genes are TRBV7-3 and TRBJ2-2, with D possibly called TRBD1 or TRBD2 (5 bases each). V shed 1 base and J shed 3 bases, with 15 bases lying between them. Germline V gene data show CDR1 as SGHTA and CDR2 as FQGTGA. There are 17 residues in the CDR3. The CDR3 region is CASSLNGGLGDTGELFF. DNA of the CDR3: TGTGCCAGCAGCTTAAATGGAGGTCTAGGGGACACCGGGGAGCTGTTTTTT.

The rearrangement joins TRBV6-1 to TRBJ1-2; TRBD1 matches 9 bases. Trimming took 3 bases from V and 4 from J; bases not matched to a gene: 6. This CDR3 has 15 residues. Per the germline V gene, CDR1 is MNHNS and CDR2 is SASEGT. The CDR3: CASSETGGEGYGYTF. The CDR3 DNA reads TGTGCCAGCAGTGAGACAGGGGGAGAGGGCTATGGCTACACCTTC.

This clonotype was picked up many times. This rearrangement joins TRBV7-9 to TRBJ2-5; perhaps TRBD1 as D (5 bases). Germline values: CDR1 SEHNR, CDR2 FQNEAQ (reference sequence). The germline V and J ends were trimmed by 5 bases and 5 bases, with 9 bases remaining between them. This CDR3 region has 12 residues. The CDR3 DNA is TGTGCCAGCAGCCGGAAGGGGGAGACCCAGTACTTC. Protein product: CASSRKGETQYF.

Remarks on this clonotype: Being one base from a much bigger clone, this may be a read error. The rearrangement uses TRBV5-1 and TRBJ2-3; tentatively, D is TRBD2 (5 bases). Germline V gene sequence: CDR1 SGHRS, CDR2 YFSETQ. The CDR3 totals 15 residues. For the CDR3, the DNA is TGTGCCAGCAGCTTGGGAAGGACTGGCACATATACGCAGTATTTT. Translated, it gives CASSLGRTGTYTQYF.

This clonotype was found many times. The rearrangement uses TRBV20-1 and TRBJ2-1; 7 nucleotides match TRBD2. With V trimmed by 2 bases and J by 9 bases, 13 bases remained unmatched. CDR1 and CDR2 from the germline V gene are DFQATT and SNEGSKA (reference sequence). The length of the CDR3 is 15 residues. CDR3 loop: CSARNSAGFRGEQFF. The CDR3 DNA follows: TGCAGTGCTAGAAACTCAGCGGGATTTCGTGGTGAGCAGTTCTTC.